This TCR beta chain was observed in a study of blood T cells in healthy people across ages. Looked up from germline, CDR1 is SGHRS and CDR2 is YFSETQ. The germline V and J ends were trimmed by 2 bases and 7 bases, with 15 bases remaining between them. The CDR3 runs 15 residues. For the second PCR, which ran for about 7 to 11 cycles, a sample-barcoded 5' primer and a J-beta primer mix were used. CDR3-containing paired-end reads numbering at least 2.5 million came from each sample. TCRdb processed the 5' RACE reads anew with MiXCR; each CDR3 protein has one entry. The table records around 870,000 distinct CDR3 sequences, around 26% of them present only once.

This sequence was found in a woman older than 75 in good health. This sequence joins TRBV5-1 and TRBJ1-4; D is unresolved. The specimen was blood. The CDR3 protein is CASSLGNHKGEKLFF. CDR3 nucleotides: TGCGCCAGCAGCTTAGGGAACCATAAGGGTGAAAAACTGTTTTTT.